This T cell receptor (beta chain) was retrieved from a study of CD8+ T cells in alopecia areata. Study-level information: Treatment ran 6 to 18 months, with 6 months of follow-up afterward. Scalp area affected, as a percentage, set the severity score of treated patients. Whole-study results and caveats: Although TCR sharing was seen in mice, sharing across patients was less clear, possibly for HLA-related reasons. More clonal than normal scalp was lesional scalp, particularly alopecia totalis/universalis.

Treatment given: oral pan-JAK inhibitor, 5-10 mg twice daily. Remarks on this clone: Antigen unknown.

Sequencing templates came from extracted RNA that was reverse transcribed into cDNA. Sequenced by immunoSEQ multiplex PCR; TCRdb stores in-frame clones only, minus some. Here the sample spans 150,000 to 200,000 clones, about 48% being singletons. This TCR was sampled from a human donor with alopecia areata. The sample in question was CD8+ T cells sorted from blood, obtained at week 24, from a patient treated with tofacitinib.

The CDR3 bases are TGCAGCGTTCGAACGGCCTACAGCAGCTACGAGCAGTACTTC. Amino acid sequence: CSVRTAYSSYEQYF. V is TRBV29-1 and J is TRBJ2-7, with D uncertain. The CDR3 loop spans 14 amino acids. CDR1 SQVTM and CDR2 ANQGSEA come from the germline V gene. Trimming shortened V by 5 bases and J by 3 bases, and 17 bases separated the two germline ends.